Listed here are 26 T cell receptor beta chains from one sample, sequenced in a study of blood T cell repertoires in COVID-19. The assay was immunoSEQ multiplex PCR, and TCRdb's table has in-frame clones only and misses some. The sample contains roughly 120,000 clones, 92% of which appear only once. Input material: peripheral blood. These receptors all come from a man between 45 and 60 years old with COVID-19, enrolled during active disease.

V gene TRBV18 combines with J gene TRBJ2-1; maybe TRBD2 (5 bases). V was cut by 3 bases and J by 5 bases, with 14 bases left in between. Germline assignment: CDR1 KGHSH and CDR2 LQKENI. The CDR3 contains 15 residues. The chain's CDR3 is CASSPRGSSHNEQFF. CDR3 bases: TGTGCCAGCTCACCCCGTGGGAGTTCCCACAATGAGCAGTTCTTC.

This rearrangement joins TRBV27 to TRBJ2-1, with D uncertain. V was shortened by 6 bases and J by 6 bases, with 9 bases between the two germline ends. The germline gives CDR1 MNHEY, CDR2 SMNVEV (reference sequence). This CDR3 is 12 amino acids long. This CDR3 is CASRPRANEQFF. The DNA of the CDR3 is TGTGCCAGCAGACCCCGAGCCAATGAGCAGTTCTTC.

The chain links TRBV5-1 to TRBJ1-1, with TRBD1 matching 9 bases. Germline V gene data show CDR1 as SGHRS and CDR2 as YFSETQ. With 3 bases clipped from V and 0 bases from J, the junction kept 3 bases outside the gene matches. CDR3 size: 15 residues. The CDR3 region is CASSYRTGVNTEAFF. Here the CDR3 DNA reads TGCGCCAGCAGCTACCGGACAGGGGTGAACACTGAAGCTTTCTTT.

This chain connects TRBV3-1 (or the pseudogene TRBV3-2) to TRBJ2-5; TRBD1 aligns across 9 bases. The CDR3 spans 22 residues. Unmatched junction bases numbered 31, after V lost 4 bases and J lost 7 bases. In germline, CDR1 is LGHDT, CDR2 YNNKEL (reference sequence). DNA of the CDR3: TGTGCCAGCAGCCGGTCCGGGGCCAGCAGCCGCGTGGGGGACAGGGACAAGGGGACCCAGTACTTC. Its protein product is CASSRSGASSRVGDRDKGTQYF.

The chain carries TRBV15 and TRBJ2-7, with 7 bases that match TRBD2. Germline V gives CDR1 LNHNV, CDR2 YYDKDF (reference sequence). The CDR3 has 15 residues. V lost 0 bases to trimming and J lost 2 bases; unmatched junction nucleotides: 4. CDR3 nucleotide sequence: TGTGCCACCAGCAGAGAGCAGGGAGGGACCTACGAGCAGTACTTC. Its protein product is CATSREQGGTYEQYF.

The DNA of the CDR3 is TGTGCCAGCAGCTTGAGGCAGGGTGGAGAGACCCAGTACTTC. It specifies CASSLRQGGETQYF. The chain recombines TRBV7-2 with TRBJ2-5; D possibly corresponds to TRBD1 (5 bases). CDR1 SGHTA and CDR2 FQGNSA come from the germline V gene. CDR3 size: 14 residues. Deletions cut 3 bases from V and 4 bases from J, with 12 bases between.

V gene TRBV14 combines with J gene TRBJ2-2; 10 nucleotides agree with TRBD2. V shed 5 bases and J 4 bases; nucleotides not matched to a gene: 7. The CDR3 has 16 residues. Looked up from germline, CDR1 is SGHDN and CDR2 is FVKESK. This CDR3 is CASSKLAGKSTGELFF. The CDR3 region has the DNA TGTGCCAGCAGCAAACTAGCGGGAAAATCCACCGGGGAGCTGTTTTTT.

This clone was recorded a few times. This chain links TRBV6-2 or TRBV6-3 with TRBJ2-1, with 7 bases fitting TRBD2. Per the germline V gene, CDR1 is MNHEY and CDR2 is SVGEGT. Losses at the gene ends were 2 bases for V and 9 bases for J; bases not matched to a gene: 16. This CDR3 has 17 residues. CDR3 in DNA: TGTGCCAGCAGTTACCCCGTGGGGAGGGCCTTGGACGGTGAGCAGTTCTTC. As protein: CASSYPVGRALDGEQFF.

The chain combines TRBV18 with TRBJ2-3, with 10 nucleotides matching TRBD1. From germline, CDR1 is KGHSH and CDR2 LQKENI. J lost 1 base, V lost 2 bases, and 3 bases had no gene match. The CDR3 is made up of 16 amino acids. The CDR3, as DNA: TGTGCCAGCTCACCAGTCGGGACAGGGGGCACAGATACGCAGTATTTT. This encodes CASSPVGTGGTDTQYF. Variable domain in full (rest from reference TRBV18 and TRBJ2-3): NAGVMQNPRHLVRRRGQEARLRCSPMKGHSHVYWYRQLPEEGLKFMVYLQKENIIDESGMPKERFSAEFPKEGPSILRIQQVVRGDSAAYFCASSPVGTGGTDTQYFGPGTRLTVL.

The rearrangement joins TRBV5-1 to TRBJ1-4, with TRBD1 as a possible D gene (5 bases). Trimming pared 4 bases from V and 3 bases from J, leaving 19 bases between. Germline V CDR1 and CDR2: SGHRS, YFSETQ. The CDR3 extends over 17 amino acids. The CDR3 nucleotides are TGCGCCAGCAGCCCCCTAGGTGGGGCATTAGCTAATGAAAAACTGTTTTTT. Protein sequence: CASSPLGGALANEKLFF.

The chain combines TRBV24-1 with TRBJ2-2, with 7 nucleotides matching TRBD2. Germline CDR1 reads KGHDR; CDR2 reads SFDVKD. The V segment lost 7 bases and the J segment 2 bases; nucleotides outside the gene matches: 6. This CDR3 region has 15 residues. CDR3 nucleotide sequence: TGTGCCACCAGACCAACGGGGGGTAACACCGGGGAGCTGTTTTTT. Translation: CATRPTGGNTGELFF.

This chain joins TRBV11-2 and TRBJ2-5, with D perhaps matching TRBD1 (6 bases). With 6 bases removed from V and 2 bases from J, the gap between germline ends came to 16 bases. Per germline, CDR1 SGHAT and CDR2 FQNNGV. The CDR3 loop spans 15 amino acids. CDR3 DNA: TGTGCCAGCAGTCCCTCGCTAGGACAGCAAGAGACCCAGTACTTC. Translating it yields CASSPSLGQQETQYF. The full variable domain, its missing parts supplied by reference TRBV11-2 and TRBJ2-5, is EAGVAQSPRYKIIEKRQSVAFWCNPISGHATLYWYQQILGQGPKLLIQFQNNGVVDDSQLPKDRFSAERLKGVDSTLKIQPAKLEDSAVYLCASSPSLGQQETQYFGPGTRLLVL.

The sample holds one count of this clone. The chain joins TRBV18 to TRBJ2-2; no definite D call. Per the germline V gene, CDR1 is KGHSH and CDR2 is LQKENI. Trimming removed 3 bases from V and 1 base from J, with 6 bases in between. The CDR3 has 14 amino acids. The CDR3 nucleotides are TGTGCCAGCTCACCGCGGCAGAACACCGGGGAGCTGTTTTTT. It specifies CASSPRQNTGELFF.

This clone has just a few counts. The V and J genes are TRBV7-2 and TRBJ1-1; 7 bases fit TRBD1. The CDR3 is 12 amino acids. Germline V lookup: CDR1 SGHTA, CDR2 FQGNSA. V shed 5 bases and J 6 bases; nucleotides not matched to a gene: 3. The CDR3 is CASSVGQSEAFF. CDR3 sequence (DNA): TGTGCCAGCAGCGTGGGACAGTCTGAAGCTTTCTTT. The entire variable domain, with the rest obtained from reference TRBV7-2 and TRBJ1-1, is as follows: GAGVSQSPSNKVTEKGKDVELRCDPISGHTALYWYRQSLGQGLEFLIYFQGNSAPDKSGLPSDRFSAERTGGSVSTLTIQRTQQEDSAVYLCASSVGQSEAFFGQGTRLTVV.

The gene calls are TRBV5-1 and TRBJ2-3, with D perhaps TRBD2 (5 bases). Germline V gives CDR1 SGHRS, CDR2 YFSETQ. The CDR3 loop spans 14 amino acids. Trimming took off 2 bases at V and 2 bases at J, with 9 bases between the two ends. CDR3 residues: CASSLGGYTDTQYF. The CDR3 DNA is TGCGCCAGCAGCTTAGGCGGGTACACAGATACGCAGTATTTT.

This clone was seen just once. The genes are TRBV6-1 and TRBJ2-2; maybe TRBD2 (6 bases). Between the trimmed V and J ends, which lost 0 bases and 1 base, there was a span of 21 bases. Germline values: CDR1 MNHNS, CDR2 SASEGT. This CDR3 spans 20 amino acids. The CDR3 nucleotides are TGTGCCAGCAGTGAAGCGCTTATAGGGATGGGCGGGATGAACACCGGGGAGCTGTTTTTT. Translated: CASSEALIGMGGMNTGELFF.

The CDR3 loop reads CATTGGKGGTGELFF. CDR3 coding DNA: TGTGCCACAACCGGAGGAAAGGGTGGCACCGGGGAGCTGTTTTTT. V is TRBV28 and J is TRBJ2-2, with a possible D match to TRBD2 (5 bases). The CDR3 is 15 residues long. Germline V lookup: CDR1 MDHEN, CDR2 SYDVKM. V was clipped by 10 bases and J by 4 bases, with 19 bases between them.

The chain has TRBV7-2 and TRBJ2-3, with TRBD2 identical over 7 bases. The CDR3 extends over 16 amino acids. Germline V CDR1 and CDR2: SGHTA, FQGNSA. Trimming at V came to 5 bases and at J to 2 bases, leaving 10 bases not matched to a gene. The CDR3, as DNA: TGTGCCAGCAGCCCCCCCGGGAGGATCGACACAGATACGCAGTATTTT. This translates into CASSPPGRIDTDTQYF.

As DNA, the CDR3 is TGTGCCAGCAGTCTCATCGGGACAGGGAACACCGGGGAGCTGTTTTTT. This translates into CASSLIGTGNTGELFF. This chain links TRBV28 with TRBJ2-2; 8 bases line up with TRBD1. Germline CDR1 and CDR2: MDHEN and SYDVKM. The CDR3 sequence is 16 residues long. Trimming removed 5 bases from V and 1 base from J; junction bases left unmatched: 6. Together with reference TRBV28 and TRBJ2-2, the CDR3 gives the full variable domain: DVKVTQSSRYLVKRTGEKVFLECVQDMDHENMFWYRQDPGLGLRLIYFSYDVKMKEKGDIPEGYSVSREKKERFSLILESASTNQTSMYLCASSLIGTGNTGELFFGEGSRLTVL.

The V and J genes are TRBV28 and TRBJ1-4; 8 bases fit TRBD1. Germline CDR1 MDHEN, CDR2 SYDVKM. The CDR3 runs to 17 residues. V lost 5 bases and J lost 0; bases outside the gene matches: 8. In DNA form, the CDR3 reads TGTGCCAGCAGTCCCCCCGGGGGACAGGCAACTAATGAAAAACTGTTTTTT. Amino acid sequence: CASSPPGGQATNEKLFF.

This clone has a handful of counts. The chain has TRBV7-3 and TRBJ2-4; a weak D match, TRBD2 (6 bases). The CDR3 consists of 16 residues. Germline CDR1 SGHTA, CDR2 FQGTGA. Trimming took off 5 bases at V and 9 bases at J, with 23 bases between the two ends. For the CDR3, the DNA is TGTGCCAGCAGCCCGACAAGGAGTGGTAGGGAGGCCATTCAGTACTTC. This translates into CASSPTRSGREAIQYF.

This clone was seen just once. The chain has TRBV15 and TRBJ2-7; 7 nucleotides line up with TRBD2. The germline V gene has CDR1 LNHNV and CDR2 YYDKDF (reference sequence). Trimming took 6 bases from V and 1 from J; bases not matched to a gene: 6. The length of the CDR3 is 14 residues. The CDR3 here is CATRNSGFSYEQYF. The CDR3 coding sequence is TGTGCCACCAGGAATAGCGGGTTTTCCTACGAGCAGTACTTC. Drawing the rest from reference TRBV15 and TRBJ2-7, the complete variable domain is DAMVIQNPRYQVTQFGKPVTLSCSQTLNHNVMYWYQQKSSQAPKLLFHYYDKDFNNEADTPDNFQSRRPNTSFCFLDIRSPGLGDTAMYLCATRNSGFSYEQYFGPGTRLTVT.

For this clone: Other DNA sequences in the same sample also yield this CDR3. This chain joins TRBV19 and TRBJ2-7, with TRBD1 matching 10 bases. The germline gives CDR1 LNHDA, CDR2 SQIVND (reference sequence). J was trimmed by 2 bases and V by 3 bases; bases with no gene match: 4. The CDR3 runs to 15 residues. The CDR3 reads CASSITGTGAYEQYF. The CDR3 nucleotides are TGTGCCAGTAGTATCACCGGGACAGGGGCCTACGAGCAGTACTTC.

This rearrangement joins TRBV24-1 to TRBJ2-7; 10 bases are shared with TRBD1. Germline V gene data show CDR1 as KGHDR and CDR2 as SFDVKD. J gave up 2 bases and V 2 bases, and 5 bases lay outside the gene matches. CDR3 size: 16 residues. The CDR3 nucleotides are TGTGCCACCAGTGATTCAACGGGACAGGGGCCCTACGAGCAGTACTTC. It specifies CATSDSTGQGPYEQYF.

V and J are TRBV24-1 and TRBJ1-4; D might be TRBD1 (6 bases). The CDR3 totals 14 residues. Between the trimmed V and J ends, which lost 3 bases and 6 bases, there was a span of 10 bases. The germline V gene has CDR1 KGHDR and CDR2 SFDVKD. CDR3 loop: CATSDSGTYEKLFF. As DNA, the CDR3 is TGTGCCACCAGTGATAGCGGGACATATGAAAAACTGTTTTTT.

The chain carries TRBV5-6 and TRBJ1-4, with D perhaps matching TRBD1 (5 bases). The germline V gene encodes CDR1 SGHDT and CDR2 YYEEEE. This CDR3 is 13 amino acids long. V lost 2 bases, J lost 7 bases, and 9 bases lay in between. The CDR3 nucleotides are TGTGCCAGCAGCTTATGGGGGGTTGAAAAACTGTTTTTT. Its translation: CASSLWGVEKLFF. Using reference TRBV5-6 and TRBJ1-4 for the parts outside the CDR3, the full variable domain is DAGVTQSPTHLIKTRGQQVTLRCSPKSGHDTVSWYQQALGQGPQFIFQYYEEEERQRGNFPDRFSGHQFPNYSSELNVNALLLGDSALYLCASSLWGVEKLFFGSGTQLSVL.